These 25 T cell receptor beta chains were sequenced from one sample in a study of blood T cell repertoires in COVID-19. Generated by immunoSEQ multiplex PCR, the TCRdb table keeps only in-frame clones and is missing some. The sample lists about 20,000 clones, 89% seen once, with around 6% in the top ten. The sequenced sample was peripheral blood. The source is a human donor in a cohort sampled during active COVID-19.

The chain uses TRBV5-8 and TRBJ2-1; 9 nucleotides line up with TRBD2. Per germline, CDR1 SGHTS and CDR2 YDEGEE. CDR3 length equals 14 residues. Losses at the gene ends were 4 bases for V and 8 bases for J; bases not matched to a gene: 7. The CDR3 loop reads CASSRGLALDEQFF. The CDR3, as DNA: TGTGCCAGCAGCCGAGGACTAGCGCTCGATGAGCAGTTCTTC.

This chain connects TRBV20-1 to TRBJ2-7; 8 bases align to TRBD2. With 3 bases clipped from V and 1 base from J, the junction kept 8 bases outside the gene matches. CDR3 length equals 15 residues. Germline CDR1 DFQATT, CDR2 SNEGSKA (reference sequence). CDR3 sequence reads: CSASEAAGGSYEQYF. CDR3 nucleotides: TGCAGTGCTAGTGAAGCGGCGGGAGGTTCCTACGAGCAGTACTTC.

The gene calls are TRBV7-9 and TRBJ2-3, with 9 bases matching TRBD2. The CDR3 runs to 19 residues. V was pared by 5 bases and J by 7 bases, with 22 bases of the junction left unmatched. CDR1 is SEHNR, CDR2 FQNEAQ, per germline (reference sequence). CDR3 nucleotide sequence: TGTGCCAGCAGCGTAACCCAAAACCCGCGCGGGAGGGCCTTGAATACGCAGTATTTT. It yields the protein CASSVTQNPRGRALNTQYF.

The chain joins TRBV15 to TRBJ2-1; 8 nucleotides match TRBD2. The CDR3 loop spans 16 amino acids. The germline CDR1 and CDR2 sequences are LNHNV and YYDKDF (reference sequence). V shed 6 bases, J shed 4 bases, and the junction held 11 bases outside the gene matches. CDR3 protein: CATSLTSGGTYNEQFF. The CDR3 DNA reads TGTGCCACCAGTCTTACTAGCGGAGGGACTTACAATGAGCAGTTCTTC.

This chain connects TRBV2 to TRBJ2-1; 7 positions match TRBD1. CDR1 is SNHLY, CDR2 FYNNEI, per germline. Trimming removed 3 bases from V and 4 bases from J; junction bases left unmatched: 6. The CDR3 has 15 amino acids. CDR3 DNA sequence: TGTGCCAGCAGTGACAGGGGGACCGTGTACAATGAGCAGTTCTTC. It codes for CASSDRGTVYNEQFF.

The chain has TRBV3-1 (or the pseudogene TRBV3-2) and TRBJ2-7, with 14 bases aligning to TRBD2. The germline V gene has CDR1 LGHDT and CDR2 YNNKEL (reference sequence). CDR3 size: 18 residues. With V trimmed by 4 bases and J by 1 base, 9 bases remained unmatched. In DNA form, the CDR3 reads TGTGCCAGCAGCCCTTCGGGACTAGCGGGAGAAAAATCCTACGAGCAGTACTTC. Amino acids: CASSPSGLAGEKSYEQYF.

The rearrangement joins TRBV29-1 to TRBJ2-2; perhaps TRBD1 as D (5 bases). In germline, CDR1 is SQVTM, CDR2 ANQGSEA. V was pared by 5 bases and J by 1 base, with 11 bases between. The CDR3 is 14 amino acids. The CDR3 sequence: CSVQTAKNTGELFF. The CDR3 DNA reads as TGCAGCGTTCAGACAGCCAAGAACACCGGGGAGCTGTTTTTT.

The V gene is TRBV24-1, the J gene TRBJ1-1; D is possibly TRBD1 (6 bases). This CDR3 has 14 residues. Germline CDR1 reads KGHDR; CDR2 reads SFDVKD. V was clipped by 3 bases and J by 10 bases, with 17 bases between them. Here the CDR3 DNA reads TGTGCCACCAGTGATGGGGACATGAGATCTACAGCTTTCTTT. This sequence encodes CATSDGDMRSTAFF.

This clone was recorded only once. V gene TRBV3-1 (or the pseudogene TRBV3-2) combines with J gene TRBJ1-4; D remains ambiguous. There are 13 residues in the CDR3. The germline CDR1 and CDR2 sequences are LGHDT and YNNKEL (reference sequence). The V gene lost 0 bases and the J gene lost 15 bases, with 14 bases spanning the gap. The CDR3 coding sequence is TGTGCCAGCAGCCAAGATGACCGACGGAGATTGTTTTTT. As protein: CASSQDDRRRLFF.

V gene TRBV27 combines with J gene TRBJ2-5; D is unclear. CDR1 and CDR2 (germline): MNHEY, SMNVEV (reference sequence). Trimming cost V 6 bases and J 2 bases, with 10 bases left between them. CDR3 length: 13 amino acids. The DNA for the CDR3 is TGTGCCAGCAGAGGCGGAACTCAAGAGACCCAGTACTTC. Translated, it gives CASRGGTQETQYF.

J is TRBJ2-1 and V is TRBV27, with 7 bases identical to TRBD2. CDR1 MNHEY and CDR2 SMNVEV come from the germline V gene (reference sequence). The CDR3 totals 15 residues. Trimming removed 7 bases from V and 2 bases from J; junction bases left unmatched: 8. This chain's CDR3 is CASTPGTKPYNEQFF. In nucleotides, the CDR3 is TGTGCCAGCACCCCCGGGACTAAACCCTACAATGAGCAGTTCTTC.

This sequence joins TRBV9 and TRBJ2-5; 9 bases align to TRBD2. Trimming at V came to 0 bases and at J to 5 bases, leaving 8 bases not matched to a gene. This CDR3 comprises 16 residues. Per germline, CDR1 SGDLS and CDR2 YYNGEE. The CDR3 loop is CASSVDGSGRSETQYF. For the CDR3, the DNA is TGTGCCAGCAGCGTAGACGGTAGCGGGAGATCGGAGACCCAGTACTTC. Full variable domain (rest looked up from reference TRBV9 and TRBJ2-5): DSGVTQTPKHLITATGQRVTLRCSPRSGDLSVYWYQQSLDQGLQFLIQYYNGEERAKGNILERFSAQQFPDLHSELNLSSLELGDSALYFCASSVDGSGRSETQYFGPGTRLLVL.

The genes are TRBV27 and TRBJ2-1; tentatively, D is TRBD1 (7 bases). V was cut by 2 bases and J by 7 bases, with 12 bases left in between. This CDR3 is built from 14 residues. CDR1 and CDR2 (germline): MNHEY, SMNVEV (reference sequence). CDR3 amino acids: CASSLRRGLNEQFF. The CDR3 nucleotides read TGTGCCAGCAGTTTAAGGAGGGGGCTGAATGAGCAGTTCTTC.

V and J are TRBV2 and TRBJ2-7, with D maybe TRBD1 (5 bases). V lost 2 bases, J lost 2 bases, and 10 bases lay in between. Looked up from germline, CDR1 is SNHLY and CDR2 is FYNNEI. The CDR3 is 14 residues long. CDR3 DNA: TGTGCCAGCAGTGAACAAGGGGCGGCCTACGAGCAGTACTTC. As protein: CASSEQGAAYEQYF.

The rearrangement joins TRBV5-6 to TRBJ2-7, with 10 bases lining up with TRBD2. Looked up from germline, CDR1 is SGHDT and CDR2 is YYEEEE. CDR3 size: 15 residues. Germline trimming cut 5 bases from V and 0 bases from J; bases unmatched to any gene: 5. The CDR3 here is CASSFGTSASYEQYF. The CDR3 region has the DNA TGTGCCAGCAGTTTCGGGACTAGCGCCTCCTACGAGCAGTACTTC.

The chain recombines TRBV6-6 with TRBJ1-2; D ambiguous. Trimming cost V 0 bases and J 8 bases, with 13 bases left between them. CDR1 MNHNY and CDR2 SVGAGI come from the germline V gene (reference sequence). This CDR3 is 14 amino acids long. The CDR3 nucleotides read TGTGCCAGCAGTTACTCGGCCTCGATGGGCGGCTACACCTTC. Its translation is CASSYSASMGGYTF.

The chain employs TRBV9 and TRBJ2-3; TRBD2 is a possible D gene (7 bases). Germline CDR1 reads SGDLS; CDR2 reads YYNGEE. This CDR3 has 17 residues. Between the trimmed V and J ends, which lost 6 bases and 0 bases, there was a span of 20 bases. CDR3 DNA: TGTGCCAGCACCCTCTCGGGGGGCGGGACTAGCACAGATACGCAGTATTTT. It specifies CASTLSGGGTSTDTQYF. The full variable domain, rest sourced from reference TRBV9 and TRBJ2-3, is DSGVTQTPKHLITATGQRVTLRCSPRSGDLSVYWYQQSLDQGLQFLIQYYNGEERAKGNILERFSAQQFPDLHSELNLSSLELGDSALYFCASTLSGGGTSTDTQYFGPGTRLTVL.

The CDR3 loop is CASSLRGLSYGYTF. CDR3 coding DNA: TGTGCCAGCAGTTTGAGGGGACTGAGCTATGGCTACACCTTC. V usage is TRBV28 and J usage is TRBJ1-2, with D perhaps TRBD1 (5 bases). The CDR3 has 14 amino acids. Trimming removed 3 bases from V and 4 bases from J, with 12 bases in between. CDR1 is MDHEN and CDR2 is SYDVKM in the germline V gene.

The chain employs TRBV5-1 and TRBJ2-7; 8 bases fit TRBD1. The CDR3 has 14 amino acids. V lost 2 bases to trimming and J lost 3 bases; unmatched junction nucleotides: 4. From germline, CDR1 is SGHRS and CDR2 YFSETQ. The CDR3 coding sequence is TGCGCCAGCAGCTTAGAAACAGGGGGCTACGAGCAGTACTTC. This translates into CASSLETGGYEQYF.

The chain joins TRBV13 to TRBJ2-5; 8 bases align to TRBD2. There are 12 residues in the CDR3. Germline CDR1 reads PRHDT; CDR2 reads FYEKMQ (reference sequence). The V and J ends lost 8 bases and 5 bases, in that order; junction bases with no gene match: 4. The CDR3 loop reads CASGAGEETQYF. The CDR3 DNA is TGTGCCAGCGGAGCGGGAGAGGAGACCCAGTACTTC.

V and J are TRBV4-2 and TRBJ2-5, with TRBD1 as a possible D gene (5 bases). Germline CDR1 and CDR2: LGHNA and YNFKEQ. V lost 1 base to trimming and J lost 5 bases, with 11 bases between them. The CDR3 has 14 amino acids. The CDR3 DNA reads as TGTGCCAGCAGCCAAGGGGGCCCCGGGGAGACCCAGTACTTC. It yields the protein CASSQGGPGETQYF.

This CDR3 is CASSPPGASGNTIYF. Written as DNA, the CDR3 is TGTGCCAGCAGTCCTCCAGGGGCCTCTGGAAACACCATATATTTT. The rearrangement links TRBV28 to TRBJ1-3, with a weak D call TRBD1 (6 bases). The germline V gene has CDR1 MDHEN and CDR2 SYDVKM. The CDR3 runs 15 residues. V was trimmed by 5 bases and J by 0 bases, leaving 11 bases between them. Full variable domain (outside the CDR3, taken from reference TRBV28 and TRBJ1-3): DVKVTQSSRYLVKRTGEKVFLECVQDMDHENMFWYRQDPGLGLRLIYFSYDVKMKEKGDIPEGYSVSREKKERFSLILESASTNQTSMYLCASSPPGASGNTIYFGEGSWLTVV.

The chain links TRBV5-6 to TRBJ1-1; a possible D gene is TRBD1 (5 bases). The CDR3 contains 14 residues. V was clipped by 4 bases and J by 0 bases, with 10 bases between them. Germline V lookup: CDR1 SGHDT, CDR2 YYEEEE. Here the CDR3 reads CASSPGLMNTEAFF. CDR3 DNA sequence: TGTGCCAGCAGCCCGGGACTTATGAACACTGAAGCTTTCTTT.

This sequence joins TRBV2 and TRBJ2-1; D is possibly TRBD1 (6 bases). Trimming cost V 6 bases and J 4 bases, with 19 bases left between them. Germline loops: CDR1 SNHLY, CDR2 FYNNEI. CDR3 length equals 16 residues. CDR3 coding DNA: TGTGCCAGCAGACACCCGGGACACCTGACGTACAATGAGCAGTTCTTC. Its translation is CASRHPGHLTYNEQFF.

The chain employs TRBV28 and TRBJ1-5, with TRBD1 as a possible D gene (6 bases). Germline CDR1 and CDR2: MDHEN and SYDVKM. The V end lost 4 bases, the J end lost 1 base, and 11 bases lay between the germline ends. The CDR3 runs 15 residues. The CDR3 sequence is CASSYSDRSNQPQHF. CDR3 DNA: TGTGCCAGCAGTTACTCCGACAGGAGCAATCAGCCCCAGCATTTT.